A single TCR beta chain is shown here with its context. Its antigen is currently unknown. The CDR3 extends over 13 amino acids. V was shortened by 5 bases and J by 0 bases, with 8 bases between the two germline ends. The germline CDR1 and CDR2 sequences are MNHEY and SVGAGI. This entry comes from a study of memory CD4+ T cells and cytomegalovirus serostatus. Study details: Donors were healthy Belgian adults, 9 CMV seropositive and around 24 seronegative. Findings and caveats of the study: About 40% of the 164 known CMV-associated TCRbeta sequences appeared in CD4+ memory. The CMV-associated TCR signature appears largely within the CD4+ memory repertoire. Median bootstrapped AUC for CMV status was about 0.94 originally, just under 0.93 US-trained.

The sort gate was single viable CD3+CD4+CD8-CD45RO+ cells for memory CD4+ T cells. The data were produced by immunoSEQ multiplex PCR, yet TCRdb's version contains in-frame clones alone and is incomplete. The repertoire includes tens of thousands of clones, over 70% of them detected once, and about 0.6% sits in the top ten. The specimen was memory CD4+ T cells from blood. This chain links TRBV6-5 with TRBJ2-7, with D possibly being TRBD1 (5 bases). The sequence came from an adult in good health and CMV-seronegative. The DNA of the CDR3 is TGTGCCAGCAGTGACAGTTACTCCTACGAGCAGTACTTC. Encoded protein: CASSDSYSYEQYF.